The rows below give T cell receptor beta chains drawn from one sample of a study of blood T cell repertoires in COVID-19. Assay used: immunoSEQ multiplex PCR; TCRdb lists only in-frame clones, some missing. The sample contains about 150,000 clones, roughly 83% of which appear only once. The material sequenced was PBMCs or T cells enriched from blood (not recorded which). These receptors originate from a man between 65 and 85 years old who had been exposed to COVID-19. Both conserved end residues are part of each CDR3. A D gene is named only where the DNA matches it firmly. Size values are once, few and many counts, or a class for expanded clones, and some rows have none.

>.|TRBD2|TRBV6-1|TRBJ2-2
CASSEERRLAGRTGELFF
TGTGCCAGCAGTGAAGAGAGGCGGCTAGCGGGAAGAACCGGGGAGCTGTTTTTT
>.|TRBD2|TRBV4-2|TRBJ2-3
CASSQESTSGPYTQYF
TGTGCCAGCAGCCAAGAATCGACTAGCGGGCCTTATACGCAGTATTTT
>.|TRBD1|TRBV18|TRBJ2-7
CASSPARTGAAIEQYF
TGTGCCAGCTCACCAGCCCGGACAGGGGCCGCTATAGAGCAGTACTTC
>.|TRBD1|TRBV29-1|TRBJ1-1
CSVSRGQGSTEAFF
TGCAGCGTTTCGAGGGGACAGGGCAGCACTGAAGCTTTCTTT
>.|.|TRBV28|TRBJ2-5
CASSLGQGTGTQYF
TGTGCCAGCAGTTTGGGACAAGGAACGGGGACCCAGTACTTC
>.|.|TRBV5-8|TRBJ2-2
CASSPEGRSRELFF
TGTGCCAGCAGCCCGGAAGGGAGGTCTCGGGAGCTGTTTTTT
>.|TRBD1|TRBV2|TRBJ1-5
CASSGQGMSNQPQHF
TGTGCCAGCAGTGGACAGGGGATGAGCAATCAGCCCCAGCATTTT
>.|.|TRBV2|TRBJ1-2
CASSEQAPGYTF
TGTGCCAGCAGTGAACAGGCCCCGGGCTACACCTTC
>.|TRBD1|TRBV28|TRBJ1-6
CASRLQGVDRGSPLHF
TGTGCCAGCAGACTTCAGGGGGTGGATAGGGGATCACCCCTCCACTTT
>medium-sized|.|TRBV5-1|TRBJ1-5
CASSVEGGQPQHF
TGCGCCAGCAGCGTTGAAGGGGGTCAGCCCCAGCATTTT
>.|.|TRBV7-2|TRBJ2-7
CASSLRGGITSYEQYF
TGTGCCAGCAGCCTACGTGGCGGGATAACCTCCTACGAGCAGTACTTC
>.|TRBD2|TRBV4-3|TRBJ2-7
CASSPKIGGGPLHEQYF
TGCGCCAGCAGCCCAAAGATTGGGGGAGGGCCTCTACACGAGCAGTACTTC
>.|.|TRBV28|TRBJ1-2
CASTLEGRIGGYTF
TGTGCCAGCACCTTGGAGGGTAGGATTGGTGGCTACACCTTC
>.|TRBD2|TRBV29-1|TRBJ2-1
CSAVGLAGGIYNEQFF
TGCAGCGCCGTCGGTCTAGCGGGGGGTATTTACAATGAGCAGTTCTTC
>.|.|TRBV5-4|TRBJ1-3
CASSLKQGQDTIYF
TGTGCCAGCAGCTTGAAACAGGGTCAGGACACCATATATTTT
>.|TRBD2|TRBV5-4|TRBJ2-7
CASSSGLVGTNEQYF
TGTGCCAGCAGCTCGGGACTAGTTGGGACGAACGAGCAGTACTTC
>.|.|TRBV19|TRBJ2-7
CASSITPDSPNQYF
TGTGCCAGTAGTATCACACCGGACAGCCCAAATCAGTACTTC
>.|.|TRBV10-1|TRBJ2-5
CASKYLAGRVETQYF
TGCGCCAGCAAGTACCTCGCAGGGCGAGTAGAGACCCAGTACTTC
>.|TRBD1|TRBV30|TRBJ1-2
CAWSVKQGGRDGYTF
TGTGCCTGGAGTGTAAAACAGGGGGGCCGGGATGGCTACACCTTC
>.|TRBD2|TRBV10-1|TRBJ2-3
CASSEGTSGRAEKYF
TGCGCCAGCAGTGAGGGGACTAGCGGGAGGGCCGAGAAGTATTTT
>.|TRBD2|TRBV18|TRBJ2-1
CASSPLGLAENEQFF
TGTGCCAGCTCACCACTTGGACTAGCGGAGAATGAGCAGTTCTTC
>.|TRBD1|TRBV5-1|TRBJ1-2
CASTKQGADGYTF
TGCGCCAGCACGAAGCAGGGGGCGGATGGCTACACCTTC
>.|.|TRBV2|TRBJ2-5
CASIQGPETQYF
TGTGCCAGCATCCAGGGGCCGGAGACCCAGTACTTC
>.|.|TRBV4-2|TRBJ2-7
CASSQAQTGDPYEQYF
TGTGCCAGCAGCCAAGCCCAAACGGGGGACCCGTACGAGCAGTACTTC
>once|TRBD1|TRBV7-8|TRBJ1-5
CASSKTQGWPQHF
TGTGCCAGCAGTAAAACACAGGGGTGGCCCCAGCATTTT
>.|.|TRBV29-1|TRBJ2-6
CSATDSGANVLTF
TGCAGCGCCACAGACTCTGGGGCCAACGTCCTGACTTTC
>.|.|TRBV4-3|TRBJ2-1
CASSQDESPWGGRVF
TGCGCCAGCAGCCAAGACGAATCCCCTTGGGGGGGCAGGGTCTTC
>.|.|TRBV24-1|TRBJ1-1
CATSDSRVGNTEAFF
TGTGCCACCAGTGACTCCAGGGTTGGGAACACTGAAGCTTTCTTT
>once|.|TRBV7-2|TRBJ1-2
CASSPTGGNYGYTF
TGTGCCAGCAGCCCGACGGGGGGTAACTATGGCTACACCTTC